This section outlines one T cell receptor beta chain sequence together with its context. Its matching antigen is unknown. This entry is derived from a study of T cells after posttransplantation cyclophosphamide. Clones were sequenced by immunoSEQ multiplex PCR, and TCRdb holds only the in-frame ones, with some missing. The sample records some 45,000 clones, around 91% being singletons. Study findings and constraints: TRB clonality was highly associated with recipient CMV seropositivity and reactivation. Tissue-infiltrating T cells from skin or gut overlapped little with blood T cells.

A marrow graft followed busulfan-fludarabine conditioning, with cyclophosphamide on days +3 and +4. The sample in question was PBMCs, obtained about 64 days after allogeneic stem cell transplant with posttransplant cyclophosphamide. The receptor's source is a male patient between 60 and 69 years old who received an allogeneic stem cell transplant from a related donor and was CMV-positive. Some T cells may be transferred from the graft donor.

CDR3 amino acids: CASSADRDREQYV. The CDR3 DNA reads as TGTGCCAGCTCAGCGGACAGGGATCGCGAGCAGTACGTC. The rearrangement joins TRBV18 to TRBJ2-7; 8 positions match TRBD1. Looked up from germline, CDR1 is KGHSH and CDR2 is LQKENI. The CDR3 has 13 residues. The V and J ends lost 5 bases and 6 bases, in that order; junction bases with no gene match: 6.